This T cell receptor (beta chain) was captured by sequencing in a study of beta chain features in type 1 diabetes. Study-wide background: Investigators examined 85 million to 110 million sorted cells across all samples.

The CDR3 is 16 amino acids. Germline CDR1 reads GTSNPN; CDR2 reads SVGIG (reference sequence). V was cut by 0 bases and J by 2 bases, with 14 bases left in between. This clone occurred many times. Of the isolated RNA, all was reverse transcribed, and so the sequenced material was expressed TCRB transcripts. The method was immunoSEQ multiplex PCR; TCRdb's version includes in-frame clones alone and lacks a portion of them. The sample holds around 500,000 clones, approximately 10% seen once. The sample was naive CD4+ T cells from blood. The rearrangement uses TRBV30 and TRBJ2-1, with D unresolved. This TCR came from a woman in her late teens or twenties in good health. In DNA, the CDR3 is TGTGCCTGGAGTGTACTCGGCAGCCTGGCCTACAATGAGCAGTTCTTC. Translation: CAWSVLGSLAYNEQFF.